These 8 T cell receptor beta chains were all obtained from the same sample, sequenced in a study of blood T cell repertoires in COVID-19. Here immunoSEQ multiplex PCR was the method, and the copy in TCRdb shows in-frame clones only, minus some. The data show some 180,000 clones, 88% seen once. The sequencing sample was made of peripheral blood. The receptors stem from a man in his fifties or sixties who had recovered from COVID-19.

This chain joins TRBV5-1 and TRBJ2-3; weak D call: TRBD2 (5 bases). With 6 bases removed from V and 3 bases from J, the gap between germline ends came to 11 bases. The CDR3 extends over 13 amino acids. The germline V gene has CDR1 SGHRS and CDR2 YFSETQ. The CDR3 DNA reads as TGCGCCAGCACCTCGGGGTTTACAGATACGCAGTATTTT. Translation gives CASTSGFTDTQYF.

The V call is TRBV5-1, the J call TRBJ2-7, with 10 bases fitting TRBD2. This CDR3 comprises 15 residues. The V segment lost 3 bases and the J segment 5 bases; nucleotides outside the gene matches: 8. Germline V gene data show CDR1 as SGHRS and CDR2 as YFSETQ. CDR3 DNA: TGCGCCAGCAGCTCGTCGTTAGCGGGAGGTCACGAGCAGTACTTC. Translating it yields CASSSSLAGGHEQYF.

CDR3 sequence (DNA): TGTGCCAGCAGCCGCACGGGACTAGCGGGTTACAATGAGCAGTTCTTC. It translates to CASSRTGLAGYNEQFF. The V and J genes are TRBV3-1 (or the pseudogene TRBV3-2) and TRBJ2-1; 12 bases agree with TRBD2. CDR1 and CDR2 (germline): LGHDT, YNNKEL (reference sequence). V trimming: 4 bases; J trimming: 4 bases; junction bases outside the gene matches: 5. CDR3 size: 16 residues.

The chain has TRBV11-2 and TRBJ2-1; 11 bases map to TRBD2. The CDR3 is made up of 16 amino acids. Germline trimming cut 6 bases from V and 3 bases from J; bases unmatched to any gene: 7. Germline lookup yields CDR1 SGHAT and CDR2 FQNNGV. The CDR3 coding sequence is TGTGCCAGCAGTTCACTAGCGGGAGTCTTCTACAATGAGCAGTTCTTC. It is translated as CASSSLAGVFYNEQFF.

The chain carries TRBV6-5 and TRBJ2-7; 7 bases line up with TRBD2. Looked up from germline, CDR1 is MNHEY and CDR2 is SVGAGI. The CDR3 is 13 amino acids. Losses at the gene ends were 5 bases for V and 7 bases for J; bases not matched to a gene: 8. CDR3 loop: CASSTGRKREQYF. In DNA, the CDR3 is TGTGCCAGCAGTACCGGGAGGAAAAGAGAGCAGTACTTC.

V gene TRBV5-5 combines with J gene TRBJ2-5; D might be TRBD2 (7 bases). V was shortened by 4 bases and J by 2 bases, with 12 bases between the two germline ends. The CDR3 is 14 residues long. The germline V gene has CDR1 SGHKS and CDR2 YYEKEE (reference sequence). The CDR3 coding sequence is TGTGCCAGCAGCGTCGGGGGGACACAAGAGACCCAGTACTTC. It is translated as CASSVGGTQETQYF.

V usage is TRBV7-3 and J usage is TRBJ2-1, with D possibly being TRBD2 (6 bases). This CDR3 region has 15 residues. The germline V gene encodes CDR1 SGHTA and CDR2 FQGTGA. V shed 5 bases and J shed 2 bases, with 13 bases lying between them. CDR3 protein: CASSPSSVPYNEQFF. The DNA of the CDR3 is TGTGCCAGCAGCCCATCTAGCGTCCCCTACAATGAGCAGTTCTTC.

This clone was counted only a few times. The V gene is TRBV28, the J gene TRBJ2-7; 9 positions match TRBD1. CDR3 length: 14 amino acids. CDR1 is MDHEN, CDR2 SYDVKM, per germline. Trimming at V came to 5 bases and at J to 4 bases, leaving 6 bases not matched to a gene. The CDR3 reads CASSRDREFYEQYF. For the CDR3, the DNA is TGTGCCAGCAGTAGGGACAGGGAGTTTTACGAGCAGTACTTC. The variable domain in full, with the rest retrieved from reference TRBV28 and TRBJ2-7, is DVKVTQSSRYLVKRTGEKVFLECVQDMDHENMFWYRQDPGLGLRLIYFSYDVKMKEKGDIPEGYSVSREKKERFSLILESASTNQTSMYLCASSRDREFYEQYFGPGTRLTVT.